The 19 T cell receptor beta chains listed next were all sequenced from one sample in a study of T cell responses to AZD1222 COVID-19 vaccine. Data came from immunoSEQ multiplex PCR; TCRdb stores just in-frame clones and leaves some out. Of 150,000 or so clones listed, about 85% are singletons. The specimen comprised peripheral blood, sampled after recovery from COVID-19. Receptor source: an adult who had recovered from COVID-19.

Only one count was recorded for this clone. The chain is built from TRBV5-1 and TRBJ2-2, with TRBD2 matching 9 bases. This CDR3 comprises 16 residues. Trimming cost V 2 bases and J 1 base; bases outside gene matches: 3. The germline gives CDR1 SGHRS, CDR2 YFSETQ. CDR3 coding DNA: TGCGCCAGCAGCTTTAGCGGGAGTGAGAACACCGGGGAGCTGTTTTTT. This encodes CASSFSGSENTGELFF.

V gene TRBV5-1 combines with J gene TRBJ1-1; 8 bases match TRBD1. CDR3 size: 15 residues. Looked up from germline, CDR1 is SGHRS and CDR2 is YFSETQ. V gave up 7 bases and J gave up 1 base; unmatched junction bases: 9. The CDR3 protein is CASAGTGRTNTEAFF. In DNA, the CDR3 is TGCGCCAGCGCTGGGACAGGAAGGACGAACACTGAAGCTTTCTTT. The full variable domain, in which reference TRBV5-1 and TRBJ1-1 provide the parts outside the CDR3, is KAGVTQTPRYLIKTRGQQVTLSCSPISGHRSVSWYQQTPGQGLQFLFEYFSETQRNKGNFPGRFSGRQFSNSRSEMNVSTLELGDSALYLCASAGTGRTNTEAFFGQGTRLTVV.

The rearrangement links TRBV4-2 to TRBJ1-5; D is possibly TRBD1 (5 bases). CDR3 length: 14 residues. Germline V gene sequence: CDR1 LGHNA, CDR2 YNFKEQ. V lost 4 bases, J lost 5 bases, and 12 bases lay in between. CDR3 sequence: CASSPGGTDQPQHF. In DNA form, the CDR3 reads TGTGCCAGCAGCCCCGGGGGGACCGATCAGCCCCAGCATTTT.

In its sample, this clone was seen once. The V call is TRBV7-2, the J call TRBJ1-1, with TRBD1 matching over 8 bases. The CDR3 is 18 residues long. V shed 3 bases and J 6 bases; nucleotides not matched to a gene: 18. The germline V gene encodes CDR1 SGHTA and CDR2 FQGNSA. CDR3 nucleotide sequence: TGTGCCAGCAGCTTTAAAGGGACAGGTCTTTTTGCAGTGCCTGAAGCTTTCTTT. Protein: CASSFKGTGLFAVPEAFF.

The chain has TRBV28 and TRBJ1-4; D is ambiguous. Germline values: CDR1 MDHEN, CDR2 SYDVKM. This CDR3 has 15 amino acids. V lost 4 bases and J 7 bases, leaving 16 bases between the germline ends. The CDR3 sequence is CASSSTRGYGEKLFF. As DNA, the CDR3 is TGTGCCAGCAGTTCCACCCGGGGTTATGGTGAAAAACTGTTTTTT.

CDR3 sequence (DNA): TGTGCCAGCAGCGTCCACAGGGGCCGGTACACCGGGGAGCTGTTTTTT. Translation gives CASSVHRGRYTGELFF. The chain carries TRBV9 and TRBJ2-2, with 7 bases fitting TRBD1. The germline CDR1 and CDR2 sequences are SGDLS and YYNGEE. The CDR3 is 16 amino acids. The V and J ends lost 2 bases and 3 bases, in that order; junction bases with no gene match: 7.

The rearrangement joins TRBV28 to TRBJ2-1; 8 bases match TRBD1. Germline trimming cut 4 bases from V and 4 bases from J; bases unmatched to any gene: 3. Germline CDR1 is MDHEN and CDR2 is SYDVKM. The CDR3 consists of 14 residues. DNA of the CDR3: TGTGCCAGCAGTTCAAGGACAGGGTACAATGAGCAGTTCTTC. Its protein product is CASSSRTGYNEQFF.

The gene calls are TRBV9 and TRBJ1-6; no clear D. Germline-derived CDR1 and CDR2 are SGDLS and YYNGEE. The CDR3 has 13 residues. The V end lost 8 bases, the J end lost 6 bases, and 12 bases lay between the germline ends. The CDR3, as DNA: TGTGCCAGTTCTGACACCGGTAATTCACCCCTCCACTTT. Protein: CASSDTGNSPLHF.

The rearrangement uses TRBV5-1 and TRBJ1-1; 7 bases are a match to TRBD1. Trimming cost V 3 bases and J 4 bases; bases outside gene matches: 3. CDR1 is SGHRS, CDR2 YFSETQ, per germline. The CDR3 loop spans 13 amino acids. CDR3 nucleotide sequence: TGCGCCAGCAGCTCGCCAGGGGGCACTGAAGCTTTCTTT. This encodes CASSSPGGTEAFF.

The chain recombines TRBV3-1 (or the pseudogene TRBV3-2) with TRBJ1-5, with D possibly matching TRBD1 (5 bases). Germline V CDR1 and CDR2: LGHDT, YNNKEL (reference sequence). V was trimmed by 8 bases and J by 7 bases, leaving 21 bases between them. The length of the CDR3 is 15 residues. The CDR3 DNA reads as TGTGCCAGCTCAATAACTACAGGAAAGGACCAGCCCCAGCATTTT. Translated, it gives CASSITTGKDQPQHF.

The chain couples TRBV5-1 to TRBJ2-2, with 8 bases aligning to TRBD2. CDR3 length equals 14 residues. The germline V gene encodes CDR1 SGHRS and CDR2 YFSETQ. J lost 7 bases, V lost 0 bases, and 2 bases had no gene match. CDR3 nucleotides: TGCGCCAGCAGCTTGGGGACTAGCTTCGGGGAGCTGTTTTTT. The encoded protein is CASSLGTSFGELFF.

This clone was observed a single time. The chain couples TRBV3-1 (or the pseudogene TRBV3-2) to TRBJ2-5; 10 positions agree with TRBD2. This CDR3 is 15 amino acids long. V trimming: 4 bases; J trimming: 7 bases; junction bases outside the gene matches: 9. The germline CDR1 and CDR2 sequences are LGHDT and YNNKEL (reference sequence). CDR3 in amino acids: CASSPGLAGARTQYF. For the CDR3, the DNA is TGTGCCAGCAGCCCGGGGCTAGCGGGGGCTCGGACCCAGTACTTC.

The chain employs TRBV19 and TRBJ2-3; unclear D gene. The CDR3 runs 15 residues. V shed 3 bases and J shed 5 bases, with 15 bases lying between them. The germline gives CDR1 LNHDA, CDR2 SQIVND (reference sequence). CDR3 DNA: TGTGCCAGTAGTATGGGGATGGCGTCGAGAGATACGCAGTATTTT. Translating it yields CASSMGMASRDTQYF.

This chain joins TRBV5-1 and TRBJ2-3, with D perhaps matching TRBD2 (5 bases). Trimming removed 0 bases from V and 4 bases from J, with 15 bases in between. Germline V gene lookup returns CDR1 SGHRS and CDR2 YFSETQ. The CDR3 runs to 16 residues. The CDR3 is CASSLGRGSEADTQYF. The CDR3 coding sequence is TGCGCCAGCAGCTTGGGTCGGGGTTCAGAGGCAGATACGCAGTATTTT.

The rearrangement uses TRBV19 and TRBJ1-1; D not resolved. Germline V gene sequence: CDR1 LNHDA, CDR2 SQIVND (reference sequence). The CDR3 has 12 residues. V lost 1 base and J 3 bases, leaving 3 bases between the germline ends. For the CDR3, the DNA is TGTGCCAGTAGTATAGCCCACACTGAAGCTTTCTTT. Amino acid sequence: CASSIAHTEAFF.

V gene TRBV6-5 combines with J gene TRBJ1-1, with D tentatively TRBD1 (5 bases). The CDR3 consists of 14 residues. Germline V gene sequence: CDR1 MNHEY, CDR2 SVGAGI. Trimming left V 5 bases short and J 4 bases short, with 14 bases between. The CDR3 sequence: CASSLRGVSTEAFF. DNA for the CDR3: TGTGCCAGCAGTCTCCGGGGGGTTTCCACTGAAGCTTTCTTT.

The V gene is TRBV15, the J gene TRBJ1-1; D may be TRBD1 (5 bases). Between the trimmed V and J ends, which lost 5 bases and 1 base, there was a span of 11 bases. This CDR3 comprises 14 residues. The germline CDR1 and CDR2 sequences are LNHNV and YYDKDF (reference sequence). The CDR3 bases are TGTGCCACCAGCGGGGGACTCAGGAACACTGAAGCTTTCTTT. Translation: CATSGGLRNTEAFF.

The chain combines TRBV5-6 with TRBJ2-7; a weak D match, TRBD1 (6 bases). From germline, CDR1 is SGHDT and CDR2 YYEEEE. The V end was cut by 4 bases, the J end by 4 bases, with 18 bases between. CDR3 size: 15 residues. This chain's CDR3 is CASSPTDSLVYEQYF. The CDR3, as DNA: TGTGCCAGCAGCCCGACGGACAGTCTGGTTTACGAGCAGTACTTC.

The genes are TRBV29-1 and TRBJ1-1, with 10 bases lining up with TRBD1. From germline, CDR1 is SQVTM and CDR2 ANQGSEA. After removal of 4 bases from V and 4 bases from J, the junction contained 3 bases not matched to a gene. CDR3 length equals 13 residues. CDR3 protein: CSVGTGGFTEAFF. In nucleotides, the CDR3 is TGCAGCGTTGGGACAGGGGGGTTCACTGAAGCTTTCTTT. The full variable domain, with the rest looked up from reference TRBV29-1 and TRBJ1-1, is SAVISQKPSRDICQRGTSLTIQCQVDSQVTMMFWYRQQPGQSLTLIATANQGSEATYESGFVIDKFPISRPNLTFSTLTVSNMSPEDSSIYLCSVGTGGFTEAFFGQGTRLTVV.